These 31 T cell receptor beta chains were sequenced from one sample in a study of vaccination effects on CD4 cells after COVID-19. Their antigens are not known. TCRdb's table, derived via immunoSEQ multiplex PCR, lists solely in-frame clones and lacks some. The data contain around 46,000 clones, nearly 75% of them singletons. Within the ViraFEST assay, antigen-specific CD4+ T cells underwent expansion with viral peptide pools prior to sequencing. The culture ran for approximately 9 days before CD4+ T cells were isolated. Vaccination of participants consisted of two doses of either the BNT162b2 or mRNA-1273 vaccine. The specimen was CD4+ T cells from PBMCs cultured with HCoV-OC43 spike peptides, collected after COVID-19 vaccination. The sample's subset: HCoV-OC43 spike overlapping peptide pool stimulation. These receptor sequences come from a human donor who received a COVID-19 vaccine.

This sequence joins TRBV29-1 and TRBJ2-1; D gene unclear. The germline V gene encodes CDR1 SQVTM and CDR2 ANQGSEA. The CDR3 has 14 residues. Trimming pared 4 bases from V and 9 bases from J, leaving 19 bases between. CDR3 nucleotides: TGCAGCGTTGTGAAATCGGTTATGGTGGGTGAGCAGTTCTTC. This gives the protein CSVVKSVMVGEQFF.

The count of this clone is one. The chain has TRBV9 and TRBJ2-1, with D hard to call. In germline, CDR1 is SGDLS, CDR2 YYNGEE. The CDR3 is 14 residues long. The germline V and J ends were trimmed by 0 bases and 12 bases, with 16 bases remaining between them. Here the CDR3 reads CASSVGLLTARQFF. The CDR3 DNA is TGTGCCAGCAGCGTAGGTCTCCTAACGGCTCGGCAGTTCTTC.

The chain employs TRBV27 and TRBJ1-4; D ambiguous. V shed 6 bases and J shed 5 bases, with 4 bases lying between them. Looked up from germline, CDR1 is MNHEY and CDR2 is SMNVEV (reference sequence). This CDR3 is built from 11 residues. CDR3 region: CASRENEKLFF. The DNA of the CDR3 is TGTGCCAGCAGGGAGAATGAAAAACTGTTTTTT.

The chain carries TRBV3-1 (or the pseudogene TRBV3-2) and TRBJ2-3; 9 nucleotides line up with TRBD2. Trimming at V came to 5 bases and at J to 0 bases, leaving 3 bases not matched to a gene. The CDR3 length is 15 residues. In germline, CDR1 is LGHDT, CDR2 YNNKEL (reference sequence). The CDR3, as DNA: TGTGCCAGCAGCAGTAGCGGGGGTAGCACAGATACGCAGTATTTT. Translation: CASSSSGGSTDTQYF.

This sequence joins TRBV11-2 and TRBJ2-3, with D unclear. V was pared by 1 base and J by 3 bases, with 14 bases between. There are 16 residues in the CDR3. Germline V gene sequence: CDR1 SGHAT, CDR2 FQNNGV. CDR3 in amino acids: CASSLGPSSNTDTQYF. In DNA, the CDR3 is TGTGCCAGCAGCTTAGGACCCAGCTCGAATACAGATACGCAGTATTTT.

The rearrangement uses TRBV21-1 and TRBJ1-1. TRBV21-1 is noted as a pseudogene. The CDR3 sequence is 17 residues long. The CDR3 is CASSSYRGPGRNTEAFF. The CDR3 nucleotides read TGTGCCAGCAGCTCCTACCGAGGGCCAGGGAGGAACACTGAAGCTTTCTTT.

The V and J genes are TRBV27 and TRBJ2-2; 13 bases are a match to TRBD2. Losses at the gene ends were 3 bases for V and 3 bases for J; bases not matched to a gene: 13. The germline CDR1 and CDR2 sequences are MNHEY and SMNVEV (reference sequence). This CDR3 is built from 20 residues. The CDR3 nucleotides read TGTGCCAGCAGTTTCCCCCGCACTAGCGGGGGGGTTAGGGACACCGGGGAGCTGTTTTTT. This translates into CASSFPRTSGGVRDTGELFF.

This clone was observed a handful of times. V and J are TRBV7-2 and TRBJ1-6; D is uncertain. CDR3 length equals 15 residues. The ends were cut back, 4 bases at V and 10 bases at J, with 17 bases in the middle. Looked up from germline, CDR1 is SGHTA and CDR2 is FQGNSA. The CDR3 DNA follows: TGTGCCAGCAGCTCGACGAGTAGGTTTATCTCACCCCTCCACTTT. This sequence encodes CASSSTSRFISPLHF.

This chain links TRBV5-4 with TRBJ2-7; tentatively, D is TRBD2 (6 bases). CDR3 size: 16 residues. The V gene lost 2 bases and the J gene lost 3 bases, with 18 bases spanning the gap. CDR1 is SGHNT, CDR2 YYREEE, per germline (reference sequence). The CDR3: CASSFGGLAGSYEQYF. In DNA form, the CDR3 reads TGTGCCAGCAGCTTCGGTGGTCTGGCCGGGAGCTACGAGCAGTACTTC.

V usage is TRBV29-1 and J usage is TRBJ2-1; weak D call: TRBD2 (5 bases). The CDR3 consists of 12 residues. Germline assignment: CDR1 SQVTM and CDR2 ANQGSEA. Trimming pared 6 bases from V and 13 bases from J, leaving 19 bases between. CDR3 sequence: CSVNIGVGSQFF. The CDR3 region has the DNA TGCAGCGTGAACATCGGGGTGGGCTCTCAGTTCTTC.

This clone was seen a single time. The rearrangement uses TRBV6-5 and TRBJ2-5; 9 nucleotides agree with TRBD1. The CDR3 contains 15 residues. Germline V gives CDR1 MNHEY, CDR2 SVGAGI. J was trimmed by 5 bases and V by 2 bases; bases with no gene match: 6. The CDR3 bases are TGTGCCAGCAGTTACCGGGACAGGGTTGGGGAGACCCAGTACTTC. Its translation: CASSYRDRVGETQYF.

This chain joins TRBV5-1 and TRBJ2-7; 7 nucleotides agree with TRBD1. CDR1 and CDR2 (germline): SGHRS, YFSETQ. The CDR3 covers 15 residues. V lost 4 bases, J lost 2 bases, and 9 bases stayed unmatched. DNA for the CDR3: TGCGCCAGCAGCCTGGACAGGACTCAGACCTACGAGCAGTACTTC. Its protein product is CASSLDRTQTYEQYF.

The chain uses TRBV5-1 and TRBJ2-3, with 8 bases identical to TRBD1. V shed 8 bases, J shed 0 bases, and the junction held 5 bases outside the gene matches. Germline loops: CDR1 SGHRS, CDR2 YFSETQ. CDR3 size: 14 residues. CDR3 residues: CASAGGASTDTQYF. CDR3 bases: TGCGCCAGTGCAGGGGGCGCCAGCACAGATACGCAGTATTTT.

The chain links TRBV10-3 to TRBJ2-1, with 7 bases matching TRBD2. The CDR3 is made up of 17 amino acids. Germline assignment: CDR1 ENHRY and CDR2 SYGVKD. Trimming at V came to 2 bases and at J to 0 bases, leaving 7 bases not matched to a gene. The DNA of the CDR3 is TGTGCCATCAGTGAGAAGAGCGGGGTAAGCTCCTACAATGAGCAGTTCTTC. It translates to CAISEKSGVSSYNEQFF.

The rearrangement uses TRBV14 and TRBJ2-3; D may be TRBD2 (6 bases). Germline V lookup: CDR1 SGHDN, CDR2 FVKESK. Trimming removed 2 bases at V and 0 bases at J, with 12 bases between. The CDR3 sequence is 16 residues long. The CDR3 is CASSQSGTSSTDTQYF. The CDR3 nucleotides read TGTGCCAGCAGCCAATCCGGGACTTCTAGCACAGATACGCAGTATTTT.

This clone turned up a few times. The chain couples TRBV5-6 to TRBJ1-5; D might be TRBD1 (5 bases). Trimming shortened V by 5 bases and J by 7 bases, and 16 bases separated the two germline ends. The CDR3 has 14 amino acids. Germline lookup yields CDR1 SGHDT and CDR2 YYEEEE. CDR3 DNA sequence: TGTGCCAGCAGACGGACTCTGGGGCGGCAGCCCCAGCATTTT. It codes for CASRRTLGRQPQHF.

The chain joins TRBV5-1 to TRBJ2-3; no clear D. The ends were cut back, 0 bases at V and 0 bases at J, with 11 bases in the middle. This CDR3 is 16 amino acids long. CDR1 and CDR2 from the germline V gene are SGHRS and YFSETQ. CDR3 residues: CASSLAVFTSTDTQYF. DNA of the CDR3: TGCGCCAGCAGCTTGGCCGTATTTACTAGCACAGATACGCAGTATTTT.

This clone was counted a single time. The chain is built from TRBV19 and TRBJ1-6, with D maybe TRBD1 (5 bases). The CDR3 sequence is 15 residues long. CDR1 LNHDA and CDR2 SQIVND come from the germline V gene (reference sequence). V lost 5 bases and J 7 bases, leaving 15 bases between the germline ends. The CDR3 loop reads CASSLRDGVNSPLHF. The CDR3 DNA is TGTGCCAGTAGTCTCCGGGACGGGGTAAATTCACCCCTCCACTTT.

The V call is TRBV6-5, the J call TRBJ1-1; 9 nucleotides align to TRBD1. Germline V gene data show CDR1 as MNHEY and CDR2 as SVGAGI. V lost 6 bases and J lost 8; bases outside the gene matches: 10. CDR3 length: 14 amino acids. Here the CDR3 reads CASSTRDRVAEAFF. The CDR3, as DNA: TGTGCCAGCAGCACCCGGGACAGGGTGGCGGAAGCTTTCTTT.

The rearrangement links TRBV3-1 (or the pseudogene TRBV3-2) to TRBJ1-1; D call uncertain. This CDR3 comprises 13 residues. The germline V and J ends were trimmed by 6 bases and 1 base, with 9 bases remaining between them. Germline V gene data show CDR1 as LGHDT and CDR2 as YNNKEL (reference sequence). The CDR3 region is CASRSTANTEAFF. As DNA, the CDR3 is TGTGCCAGCAGATCGACGGCGAACACTGAAGCTTTCTTT.

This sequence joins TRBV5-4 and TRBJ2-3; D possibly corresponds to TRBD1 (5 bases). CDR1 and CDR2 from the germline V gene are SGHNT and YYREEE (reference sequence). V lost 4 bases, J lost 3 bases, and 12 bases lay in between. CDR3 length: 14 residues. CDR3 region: CASSPRVGTDTQYF. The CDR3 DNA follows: TGTGCCAGCAGCCCCAGGGTAGGGACAGATACGCAGTATTTT.

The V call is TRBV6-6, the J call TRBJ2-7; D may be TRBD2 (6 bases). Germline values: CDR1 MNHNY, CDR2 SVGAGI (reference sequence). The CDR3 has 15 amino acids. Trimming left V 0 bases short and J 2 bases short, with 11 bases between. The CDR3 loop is CASSYSGGAAYEQYF. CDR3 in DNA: TGTGCCAGCAGTTACTCGGGGGGTGCGGCCTACGAGCAGTACTTC.

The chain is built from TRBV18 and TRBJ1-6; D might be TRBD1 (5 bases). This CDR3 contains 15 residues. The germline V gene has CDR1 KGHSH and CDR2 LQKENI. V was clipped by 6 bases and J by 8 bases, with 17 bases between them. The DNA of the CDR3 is TGTGCCAGCTCGAGGGACGGGGGGTCCGATTCACCCCTCCACTTT. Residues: CASSRDGGSDSPLHF.

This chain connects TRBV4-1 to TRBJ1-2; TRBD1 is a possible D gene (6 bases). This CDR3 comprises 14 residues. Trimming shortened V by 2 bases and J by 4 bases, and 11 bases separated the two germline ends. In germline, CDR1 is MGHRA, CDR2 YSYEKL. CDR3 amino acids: CASSQSQGSYGYTF. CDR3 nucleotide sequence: TGCGCCAGCAGCCAATCACAGGGAAGCTATGGCTACACCTTC.

CDR3 DNA: TGCGCCAGCAGCTTACTTCAGGGAGACGGCTACACCTTC. Encoded protein: CASSLLQGDGYTF. V usage is TRBV5-1 and J usage is TRBJ1-2; tentative D call: TRBD1 (5 bases). Deletions cut 2 bases from V and 8 bases from J, with 13 bases between. The CDR3 sequence is 13 residues long. CDR1 and CDR2 from the germline V gene are SGHRS and YFSETQ.

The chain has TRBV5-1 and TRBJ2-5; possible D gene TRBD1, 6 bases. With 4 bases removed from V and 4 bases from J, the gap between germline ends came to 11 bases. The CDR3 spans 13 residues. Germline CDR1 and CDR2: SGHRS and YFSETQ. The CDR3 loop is CASSPTGLETQYF. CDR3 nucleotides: TGCGCCAGCAGCCCAACAGGGTTAGAGACCCAGTACTTC.

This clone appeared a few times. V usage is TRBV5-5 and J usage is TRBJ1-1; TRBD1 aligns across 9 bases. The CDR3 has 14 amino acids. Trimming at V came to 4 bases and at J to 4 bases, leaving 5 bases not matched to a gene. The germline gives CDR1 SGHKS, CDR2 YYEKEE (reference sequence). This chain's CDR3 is CASSAGTGSTEAFF. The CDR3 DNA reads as TGTGCCAGCAGCGCCGGGACAGGGAGCACTGAAGCTTTCTTT.

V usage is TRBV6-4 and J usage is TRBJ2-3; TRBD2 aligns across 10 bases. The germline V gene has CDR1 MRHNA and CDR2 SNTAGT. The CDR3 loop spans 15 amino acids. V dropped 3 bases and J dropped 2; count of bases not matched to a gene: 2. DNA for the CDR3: TGTGCCAGCAGTGAAAGCGGGGGGGCCACAGATACGCAGTATTTT. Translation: CASSESGGATDTQYF.

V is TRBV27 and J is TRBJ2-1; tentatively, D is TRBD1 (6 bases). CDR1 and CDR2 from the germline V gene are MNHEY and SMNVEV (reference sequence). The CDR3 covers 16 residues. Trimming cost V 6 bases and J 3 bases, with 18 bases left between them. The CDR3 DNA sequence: TGTGCCAGCAGAGGTTTCGACAGGAGTTACTACAATGAGCAGTTCTTC. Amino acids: CASRGFDRSYYNEQFF.

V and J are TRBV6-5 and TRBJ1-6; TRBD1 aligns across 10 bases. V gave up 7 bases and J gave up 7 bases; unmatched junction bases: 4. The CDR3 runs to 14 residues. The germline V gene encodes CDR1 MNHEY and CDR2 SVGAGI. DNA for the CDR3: TGTGCCAGCACCCCGGGACAGGGGAATTCACCCCTCCACTTT. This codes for CASTPGQGNSPLHF.

CDR3: CASSESGGGGYTF. The CDR3 nucleotides are TGCGCCAGCAGCGAATCAGGGGGAGGCGGCTACACCTTC. The rearrangement uses TRBV5-1 and TRBJ1-2; TRBD1 agrees at 7 bases. CDR1 SGHRS and CDR2 YFSETQ come from the germline V gene. V trimming: 4 bases; J trimming: 8 bases; junction bases outside the gene matches: 8. This CDR3 is built from 13 residues.